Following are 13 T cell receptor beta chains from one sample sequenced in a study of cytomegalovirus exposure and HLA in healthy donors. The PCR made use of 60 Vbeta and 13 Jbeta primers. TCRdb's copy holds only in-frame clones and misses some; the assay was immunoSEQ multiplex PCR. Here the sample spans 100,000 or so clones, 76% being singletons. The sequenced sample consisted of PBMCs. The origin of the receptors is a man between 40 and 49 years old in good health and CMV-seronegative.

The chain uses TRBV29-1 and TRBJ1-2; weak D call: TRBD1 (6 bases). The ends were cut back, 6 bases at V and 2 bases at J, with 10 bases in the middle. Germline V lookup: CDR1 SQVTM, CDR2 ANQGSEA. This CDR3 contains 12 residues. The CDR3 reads CSVLTGNYGYTF. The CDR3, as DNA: TGCAGCGTCTTAACAGGGAACTATGGCTACACCTTC.

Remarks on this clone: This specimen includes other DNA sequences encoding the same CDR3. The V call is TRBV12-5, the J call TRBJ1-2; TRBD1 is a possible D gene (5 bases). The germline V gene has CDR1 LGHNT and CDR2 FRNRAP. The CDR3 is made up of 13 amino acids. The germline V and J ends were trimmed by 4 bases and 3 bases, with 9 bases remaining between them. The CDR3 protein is CASGSQTDYGYTF. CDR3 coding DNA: TGTGCTAGTGGTTCTCAGACAGACTATGGCTACACCTTC.

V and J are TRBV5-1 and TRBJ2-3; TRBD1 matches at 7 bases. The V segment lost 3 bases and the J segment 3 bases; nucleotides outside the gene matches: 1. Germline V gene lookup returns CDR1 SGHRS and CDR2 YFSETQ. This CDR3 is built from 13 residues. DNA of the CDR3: TGCGCCAGCAGCTCACAGGGGACAGATACGCAGTATTTT. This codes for CASSSQGTDTQYF.

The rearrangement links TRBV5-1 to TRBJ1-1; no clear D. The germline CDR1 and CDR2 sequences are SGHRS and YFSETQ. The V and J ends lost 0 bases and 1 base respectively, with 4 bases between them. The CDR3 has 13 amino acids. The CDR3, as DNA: TGCGCCAGCAGCTTGGGCGGGAACACTGAAGCTTTCTTT. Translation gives CASSLGGNTEAFF.

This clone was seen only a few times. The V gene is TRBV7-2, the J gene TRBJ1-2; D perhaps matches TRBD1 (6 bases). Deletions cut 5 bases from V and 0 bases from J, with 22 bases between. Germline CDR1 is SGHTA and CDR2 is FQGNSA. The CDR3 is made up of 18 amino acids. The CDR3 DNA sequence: TGTGCCAGCAGCCTCGTACTCCTCGACAGGTCCGCTAACTATGGCTACACCTTC. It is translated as CASSLVLLDRSANYGYTF.

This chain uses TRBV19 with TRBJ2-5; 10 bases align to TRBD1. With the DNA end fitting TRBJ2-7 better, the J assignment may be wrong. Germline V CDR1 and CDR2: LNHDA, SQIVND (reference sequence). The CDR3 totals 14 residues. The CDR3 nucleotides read TGTGCCAGCTCATTCGGGACAGGGGACTACGAGCAGTACTTC. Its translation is CASSFGTGDYEQYF.

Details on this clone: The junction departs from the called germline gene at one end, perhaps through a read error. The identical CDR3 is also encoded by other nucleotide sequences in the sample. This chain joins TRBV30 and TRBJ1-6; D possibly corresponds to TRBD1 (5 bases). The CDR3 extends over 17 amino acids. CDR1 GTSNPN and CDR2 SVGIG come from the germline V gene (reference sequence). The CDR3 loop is CAWSGRQLSSYNSPLHF. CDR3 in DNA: TGTGCCTGGAGCGGACGACAGCTCAGCTCCTATAATTCCCCCCTCCACTTT.

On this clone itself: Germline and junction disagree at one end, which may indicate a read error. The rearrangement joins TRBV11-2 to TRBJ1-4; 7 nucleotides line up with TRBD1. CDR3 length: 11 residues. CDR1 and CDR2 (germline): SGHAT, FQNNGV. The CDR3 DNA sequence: TGTGCCAGCAGCTCGGGACAGAGTCTCTCTTTT. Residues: CASSSGQSLSF.

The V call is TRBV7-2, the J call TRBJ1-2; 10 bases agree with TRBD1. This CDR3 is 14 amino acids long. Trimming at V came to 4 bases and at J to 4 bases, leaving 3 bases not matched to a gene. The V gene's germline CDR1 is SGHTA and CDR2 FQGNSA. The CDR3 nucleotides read TGTGCCAGCAGCTCAGACAGGGGGCTCTATGGCTACACCTTC. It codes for CASSSDRGLYGYTF.

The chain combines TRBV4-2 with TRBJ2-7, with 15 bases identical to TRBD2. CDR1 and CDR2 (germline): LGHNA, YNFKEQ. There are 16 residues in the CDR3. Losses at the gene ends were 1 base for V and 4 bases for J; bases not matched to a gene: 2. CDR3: CASSQAGTSGGYEQYF. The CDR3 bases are TGTGCCAGCAGCCAAGCTGGGACTAGCGGGGGGTACGAGCAGTACTTC.

CDR3 bases: TGCAGCGTTGAGCTAGCGGGTATCTCCTACGAGCAGTACTTC. As protein: CSVELAGISYEQYF. The chain couples TRBV29-1 to TRBJ2-7; 8 positions agree with TRBD2. CDR3 size: 14 residues. From germline, CDR1 is SQVTM and CDR2 ANQGSEA. V lost 3 bases to trimming and J lost 0 bases; unmatched junction nucleotides: 4.

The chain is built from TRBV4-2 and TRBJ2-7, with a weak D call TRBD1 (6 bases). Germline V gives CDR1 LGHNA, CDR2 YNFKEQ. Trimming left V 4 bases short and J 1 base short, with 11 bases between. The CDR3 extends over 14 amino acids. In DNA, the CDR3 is TGTGCCAGCAGCCGGACAGAGACTTCCTACGAGCAGTACGTC. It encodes CASSRTETSYEQYV.

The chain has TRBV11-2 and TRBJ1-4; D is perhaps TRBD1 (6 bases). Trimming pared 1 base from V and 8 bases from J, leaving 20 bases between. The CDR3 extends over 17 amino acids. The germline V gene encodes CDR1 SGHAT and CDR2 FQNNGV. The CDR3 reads CASSLASSTARGEKLFF. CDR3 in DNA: TGTGCCAGCAGCTTAGCCAGTTCGACAGCCAGGGGAGAAAAACTGTTTTTT.